This T cell receptor (beta chain) was captured by sequencing in a study of OX40 agonist ivuxolimab in advanced cancers. For the study at large: Melanoma, hepatocellular carcinoma, head and neck or renal cell cancer occurred in dose-escalation patients. Earlier treatment with anti-PD-1, anti-PD-L1 or anti-CTLA-4 was permitted, and less than 50% had received some. Study-wide points: Blood T cells, both CD4+ and CD8+, expanded clonally by week 6 at 0.1 to 3.0 mg/kg. The authors also found low normalized T-cell clonal expansion in some nonresponders.

Germline-derived CDR1 and CDR2 are LNHDA and SQIVND (reference sequence). This CDR3 contains 13 residues. Comment on this clone: The antigen is not known.

Produced via immunoSEQ multiplex PCR; TCRdb's table is partial and in-frame only. Among about 25,000 clones, just under 85% were seen once, and the ten largest hold about 25%. The gene calls are TRBV19 and TRBJ2-5; 7 bases are shared with TRBD1. The J call may not be correct, given that the DNA end is closer to TRBJ2-7. The sequencing used CD4+ or CD8+ T cells sorted from blood, collected in a trial of the OX40 agonist ivuxolimab. The TCR sequence derives from an adult with an advanced solid tumor such as melanoma, head and neck, liver or kidney cancer. CDR3 loop: CASTTGARDEQYF. For the CDR3, the DNA is TGTGCCAGTACAACAGGGGCGCGGGACGAGCAGTACTTC.